These T cell receptor beta chains were read from a single sample in a study of regulatory T cells in long-lasting Graves disease. TCRdb recomputed calls from the multiplex PCR reads with MiXCR, one row per CDR3 protein. This sample carries more than 450,000 distinct CDR3 sequences, about a sixth of them seen once, and the ten largest clones take over 9%. This sample also belongs to another study, concerning T cells in Graves' hyperthyroidism and ophthalmopathy.

Here the sequenced sample was peripheral blood mononuclear cells (PBMCs), taken at new diagnosis, from a patient treated with antithyroid drugs. The receptors here all came from a man aged 40-49 years with Graves disease. CDR3s include the opening cysteine and the closing phenylalanine or tryptophan. D genes are given only for firm matches. Size values are once, few and many counts, or a class for expanded clones, and some rows have none.

D gene	V gene	J gene	clone size	CDR3 protein	CDR3 DNA
NA	TRBV29-1	TRBJ2-3	few	CSVEGAGSTDTQYF	TGCAGCGTTGAAGGCGCCGGGAGCACAGATACGCAGTATTTT
TRBD1	TRBV7-7	TRBJ2-2	few	CATRGQGFSGELFF	TGTGCTACCCGGGGACAGGGGTTCTCCGGGGAGCTGTTTTTT
NA	TRBV19	TRBJ2-1	few	CASSIQGGEQFF	TGTGCCAGTAGTATCCAGGGAGGTGAGCAGTTCTTC
TRBD1	TRBV7-8	TRBJ1-5	few	CASSLTPTGGLNQPQHF	TGTGCCAGCAGCTTAACCCCTACAGGGGGCCTCAATCAGCCCCAGCATTTT
NA	TRBV30	TRBJ1-5	many	CAWAHGSNQPQHF	TGTGCCTGGGCCCATGGGAGCAATCAGCCCCAGCATTTT
TRBD1	TRBV12-3/TRBV12-4	TRBJ2-3	many	CASSTPIVRDRDRTDTQYF	TGTGCCAGCAGTACGCCCATTGTCCGGGACAGAGACCGCACAGATACGCAGTATTTT
TRBD2	TRBV2	TRBJ2-7	NA	CASSKSGSVYGQYF	TGTGCCAGCAGTAAGAGCGGGAGCGTGTACGGGCAGTACTTC
NA	TRBV6-1	TRBJ2-7	many	CAVRGSGIYEQYF	TGTGCCGTTCGGGGATCGGGGATCTACGAGCAGTACTTC
TRBD2	TRBV11-1	TRBJ2-2	NA	CASSVSGTNTGEPFF	TGTGCCAGCAGCGTCAGCGGGACCAACACCGGGGAGCCGTTTTTT
NA	TRBV6-1	TRBJ1-5	many	CASRPSGLNQPQHF	TGTGCCAGCAGACCCTCAGGGCTCAATCAGCCCCAGCATTTT
TRBD1	TRBV15	TRBJ2-7	few	CATSSQRTGSSYEQYF	TGTGCCACCAGCTCTCAAAGGACAGGGAGCTCCTACGAGCAGTACTTC
NA	TRBV5-1	TRBJ1-1	NA	CASSAVSLGPNTEAFF	TGCGCCAGCAGCGCCGTCTCTCTTGGGCCGAACACTGAAGCTTTCTTT
NA	TRBV10-2	TRBJ2-5	many	CASSVAREETQYF	TGCGCCAGCAGTGTAGCGAGGGAAGAGACCCAGTACTTC
NA	TRBV6-2/TRBV6-3	TRBJ2-1	few	CASSEFGQTSSWQFF	TGTGCCAGCAGTGAATTCGGACAGACTAGCTCCTGGCAGTTCTTC
NA	TRBV9	TRBJ2-2	NA	CASSDQQGSTGELFF	TGTGCCAGCAGCGACCAACAGGGATCCACCGGGGAGCTGTTTTTT
NA	TRBV28	TRBJ1-5	few	CAIGGQPQHF	TGTGCCATAGGAGGTCAGCCCCAGCATTTT
NA	TRBV12-3/TRBV12-4	TRBJ1-2	many	CASSLDSYGYTF	TGTGCCAGCAGCTTAGACTCCTATGGCTACACCTTC
NA	TRBV7-9	TRBJ2-2	few	CASSLDAPNTGELFF	TGTGCCAGCAGCTTAGATGCCCCAAACACCGGGGAGCTGTTTTTT
TRBD1	TRBV28	TRBJ2-1	many	CASTIGDRGFNEQFF	TGTGCCAGCACCATCGGGGACAGGGGTTTCAATGAGCAGTTCTTC
TRBD2	TRBV6-1	TRBJ2-7	many	CAIGLAGAYEQYF	TGTGCCATAGGACTAGCGGGGGCCTACGAGCAGTACTTC
TRBD1	TRBV9	TRBJ1-1	many	CASSVPGGSDTEAFF	TGTGCCAGCAGCGTACCAGGGGGGAGTGACACTGAAGCTTTCTTT
NA	TRBV2	TRBJ2-7	many	CASMDEQYF	TGTGCCAGCATGGACGAGCAGTACTTC
NA	TRBV12-3/TRBV12-4	TRBJ1-1	many	CASTRGGSSTEAFF	TGTGCCAGCACCCGAGGGGGTTCGAGTACTGAAGCTTTCTTT
NA	TRBV5-6	TRBJ2-7	NA	CASSLADRRGQYF	TGTGCCAGCAGCTTGGCCGACAGGAGGGGGCAGTACTTC
NA	TRBV29-1	TRBJ2-3	few	CSVELGDTQYF	TGCAGCGTTGAACTTGGAGATACGCAGTATTTT
NA	TRBV30	TRBJ2-2	many	CASRRNFNTGELFF	TGTGCCTCCAGGCGGAATTTTAACACCGGGGAGCTGTTTTTT
NA	TRBV29-1	TRBJ2-7	few	CSVGDTLGEQYF	TGCAGCGTTGGGGACACCCTCGGCGAGCAGTACTTC
TRBD1	TRBV20-1	TRBJ1-2	few	CSAGDRGFYGYTF	TGCAGTGCTGGAGACAGGGGGTTCTATGGCTACACCTTC
NA	TRBV12-3/TRBV12-4	TRBJ2-7	many	CASSLGQPYEQYF	TGTGCCAGCAGTTTAGGACAGCCCTACGAGCAGTACTTC
TRBD1	TRBV20-1	TRBJ2-1	many	CSARRQGNNEQFF	TGCAGTGCTAGAAGACAGGGGAATAATGAGCAGTTCTTC
NA	TRBV24-1	TRBJ2-1	many	CATSDLPGRFLNEQFF	TGTGCCACCAGTGATTTGCCTGGGAGGTTCCTCAATGAGCAGTTCTTC
TRBD2	TRBV28	TRBJ2-2	few	CASSYPGTIRSNTGELFF	TGTGCCAGCAGTTACCCCGGGACTATAAGGTCGAACACCGGGGAGCTGTTTTTT
NA	TRBV7-9	TRBJ1-3	NA	CASSRVDSGNTIYF	TGTGCCAGCAGTCGCGTCGACTCTGGAAACACCATATATTTT
TRBD2	TRBV11-2	TRBJ2-5	NA	CASSLRPFAGGPRETQYF	TGTGCCAGCAGTCTTAGGCCTTTTGCGGGAGGGCCCAGGGAGACCCAGTACTTC
NA	TRBV24-1	TRBJ2-2	many	CATSDFRASNTGELFF	TGTGCCACCAGTGATTTCAGGGCCTCGAACACCGGGGAGCTGTTTTTT
NA	TRBV12-3/TRBV12-4	TRBJ2-7	NA	CASSLAGADNEQYF	TGTGCCAGCAGTTTAGCAGGGGCGGATAACGAGCAGTACTTC
NA	TRBV5-1	TRBJ2-7	many	CASSLEPGHSYEQYF	TGCGCCAGCAGCTTGGAGCCGGGACATTCATACGAGCAGTACTTC
NA	TRBV7-3	TRBJ2-2	few	CASSPFEKSGELFF	TGTGCCAGCAGCCCCTTCGAGAAGTCCGGGGAGCTGTTTTTT
TRBD1	TRBV6-1	TRBJ2-1	many	CASSRLGTGISNEQFF	TGTGCCAGCAGCAGATTAGGGACAGGGATTTCCAATGAGCAGTTCTTC
NA	TRBV15	TRBJ2-5	few	CATSRDTGQETQYF	TGTGCCACCAGCAGAGATACCGGCCAAGAGACCCAGTACTTC
NA	TRBV19	TRBJ1-2	NA	CASRRPASQDYGYTF	TGTGCCAGTCGGAGACCGGCCTCCCAAGACTATGGCTACACCTTC
TRBD2	TRBV11-2	TRBJ2-4	many	CASSLDRGGNIQYF	TGTGCCAGCAGCTTAGATCGGGGGGGAAACATTCAGTACTTC
NA	TRBV28	TRBJ1-5	many	CASSLGGGPNQPQHF	TGTGCCAGCAGTTTAGGCGGGGGACCCAATCAGCCCCAGCATTTT
NA	TRBV2	TRBJ2-1	many	CASTMGYGDGSNEQFF	TGTGCCAGCACCATGGGATACGGAGATGGGAGCAATGAGCAGTTCTTC
NA	TRBV6-2/TRBV6-3	TRBJ2-7	many	CASSYSIQVTSSYEQYF	TGTGCCAGCAGTTACTCGATTCAGGTGACTTCTTCATACGAGCAGTACTTC
NA	TRBV2	TRBJ2-7	few	CASNGYEQYF	TGTGCCAGCAACGGTTACGAGCAGTACTTC
TRBD2	TRBV7-2	TRBJ2-2	NA	CASSAPGTKEGELFF	TGTGCCAGCAGCGCCCCCGGGACTAAGGAGGGGGAGCTGTTTTTT
TRBD2	TRBV27	TRBJ2-5	many	CASSFRRVAGEETQYF	TGTGCCAGCAGTTTTCGTAGGGTAGCGGGAGAAGAGACCCAGTACTTC
TRBD1	TRBV11-2	TRBJ1-4	few	CASSRGQGLRKLFF	TGTGCCAGCAGCCGGGGACAGGGGTTGCGAAAACTGTTTTTT
NA	TRBV10-3	TRBJ2-4	NA	CAGSPKGNIQYF	TGTGCCGGCAGCCCCAAGGGAAACATTCAGTACTTC
NA	TRBV6-1	TRBJ2-6	many	CASSLTDSGANVLTF	TGTGCCAGCAGTCTGACAGACTCTGGGGCCAACGTCCTGACTTTC